This T cell receptor beta chain was found in a study of early stage breast cancer tumors. Only in-frame clones appear in the TCRdb table, and some are missing; sequencing was by immunoSEQ multiplex PCR. The repertoire consists of around 10,000 clones, with 64% occurring once and the leading ten covering roughly 10%. Trimming pared 6 bases from V and 12 bases from J, leaving 15 bases between. The CDR3 loop spans 12 amino acids. In germline, CDR1 is LNHNV, CDR2 YYDKDF (reference sequence). V is TRBV15 and J is TRBJ2-1; either TRBD1 or TRBD2 may supply D (5 bases each). The sequence came from a person aged 55 to 75 with breast cancer. Sequences were obtained from breast tumor tissue. As DNA, the CDR3 is TGTGCCACCAGAGAACCTCCAGGGAGGCAGTTCTTC. This gives the protein CATREPPGRQFF.